The rows below give T cell receptor beta chains drawn from one sample of a study of cytomegalovirus exposure and HLA in healthy donors. Sequencing used immunoSEQ multiplex PCR; TCRdb keeps in-frame clones, though not all of them. The repertoire includes over 50,000 clones, 80% to 95% of them detected once, and less than 6% sits in the top ten. The sample taken for sequencing was PBMCs. These receptors were taken from a man aged 18 to 29 in good health and CMV-seropositive. CDR3s include the opening cysteine and the closing phenylalanine or tryptophan. A D gene is named only where the DNA matches it firmly. Part of the rows lack a size; the others show once, few, many or a class for expanded clones.

TRBJ2-1 | TRBV30 | - | - | TGTGCCTGGAGGCAGAACAATGAGCAGTTCTTC | CAWRQNNEQFF
TRBJ2-1 | TRBV7-7 | - | - | TGTGCTAGCAGTATAGAGGTGGACAATGAGCAGTTCTTC | CASSIEVDNEQFF
TRBJ1-4 | TRBV15 | - | - | TGTGCCACCAGCAGGCAGGTAGCAACTAATGAAAAACTGTTTTTT | CATSRQVATNEKLFF
TRBJ2-7 | TRBV5-1 | - | - | TGCGCCAGCAGCCCCGGAAGACAGGTCCCCTACGAGCAGTACTTC | CASSPGRQVPYEQYF
TRBJ2-3 | TRBV4-1 | TRBD2 | - | TGCGCCAGCAGCCAAGAAAGTAGCGGGAGGGCGGGGGTTACGCAGTATTTT | CASSQESSGRAGVTQYF
TRBJ2-3 | TRBV5-1 | TRBD1 | once | TGCGCCAGCAGCATCGGACAGGGGGCGGATACGCAGTATTTT | CASSIGQGADTQYF
TRBJ2-7 | TRBV5-1 | TRBD2 | - | TGCGCCAGCACCCCAGGCGGGAGAGGGGACGAGCAGTACTTC | CASTPGGRGDEQYF
TRBJ2-5 | TRBV27 | - | - | TGTGCCAGCAGTTTATTCAGCCAAGAGACCCAGTACTTC | CASSLFSQETQYF
TRBJ2-1 | TRBV2 | TRBD1 | - | TGTGCCAGCAGTGGGGACAGGGGGCAGGGCGAGCAGTTCTTC | CASSGDRGQGEQFF
TRBJ1-1 | TRBV19 | - | - | TGTGCCAGTTGCAGGGACACTGAAGCTTTCTTT | CASCRDTEAFF
TRBJ2-5 | TRBV6-5 | - | - | TGTGCCAGCACCAATCAGGGTGGGGAGACCCAGTACTTC | CASTNQGGETQYF
TRBJ2-1 | TRBV11-2 | TRBD2 | - | TGTGCCAGCAGCTCTGGTCGACTAGCGGGGTCAGGTGAGCAGTTCTTC | CASSSGRLAGSGEQFF
TRBJ2-3 | TRBV9 | - | - | TGTGCCAGCACCGGTCCCGAGGCAGATACGCAGTATTTT | CASTGPEADTQYF
TRBJ2-7 | TRBV25-1 | TRBD2 | - | TGTGCCAGCAGTGGGGGGGGCGAGCAGTACTTC | CASSGGGEQYF
TRBJ2-7 | TRBV27 | - | once | TGTGCCAGCAGTCTTAGCGGCCCGCTGCGGGAGCAGTACTTC | CASSLSGPLREQYF
TRBJ2-5 | TRBV29-1 | TRBD2 | - | TGCAGCGGGTGGGGGAGGGTAGGACAAGAGACCCAGTACTTC | CSGWGRVGQETQYF
TRBJ2-3 | TRBV5-6 | TRBD1 | - | TGTGCCAGCAGCTGGACCGGGACAGGGAGCACAGATACGCAGTATTTT | CASSWTGTGSTDTQYF
TRBJ1-1 | TRBV7-6 | TRBD1 | - | TGTGCCAGCAGCTACCCGGGACAGGGGGAGGGCACTGAAGCTTTCTTT | CASSYPGQGEGTEAFF
TRBJ2-3 | TRBV9 | TRBD2 | once | TGTGCCAGCAGTCTTGGCGGGAGGGAAGGCGGTACGCAGTATTTT | CASSLGGREGGTQYF
TRBJ1-5 | TRBV27 | TRBD1 | - | TGTGCCAGCAGTTTATCGGGACAGGGCTACCAACCCCAGCATTTT | CASSLSGQGYQPQHF
TRBJ2-7 | TRBV28 | - | - | TGTGCCAGCAGTTTACCCCAGGGAAACGAGCAGTACTTC | CASSLPQGNEQYF
TRBJ2-7 | TRBV19 | - | - | TGTGCCAGTAGTATCGGGCAGGGGAACTACGAGCAGTACTTC | CASSIGQGNYEQYF
TRBJ2-2 | TRBV7-9 | - | once | TGTGCCAGCAGCTTACCTTGGACTGTTAACACCGGGGAGCTGTTTTTT | CASSLPWTVNTGELFF
TRBJ2-2 | TRBV7-3 | TRBD2 | - | TGTGCCAGCAGCGAAGGCCTTATGACTAGCGCAACCGGGGAGCTGTTTTTT | CASSEGLMTSATGELFF
TRBJ1-5 | TRBV19 | TRBD1 | - | TGTGCCAGTAGTACGACAGGGAGGAGCAATCAGCCCCAGCATTTT | CASSTTGRSNQPQHF
TRBJ2-7 | TRBV10-2 | TRBD1 | - | TGCGCCAGCAGCCGGGACAGATACTACGAGCAGTACTTC | CASSRDRYYEQYF
TRBJ1-5 | TRBV5-6 | - | - | TGTGCCAGCAGCTCCTCTTTCGCGAGGGACTTCAATCAGCCCCAGCATTTT | CASSSSFARDFNQPQHF
TRBJ2-7 | TRBV25-1 | - | - | TGTGCCAGCAGTGGGACAGAATCTACCTACGAGCAGTACTTC | CASSGTESTYEQYF
TRBJ2-7 | TRBV28 | - | - | TGTGCCAGCAGTTTATGGGACAGGGAGGGAAACGAGCAGTACTTC | CASSLWDREGNEQYF
TRBJ1-1 | TRBV6-1 | TRBD1 | - | TGTGCCAGCAGTGAAAGCGAAGGACAGGGGAACACTGAAGCTTTCTTT | CASSESEGQGNTEAFF
TRBJ2-2 | TRBV5-4 | TRBD2 | - | TGTGCCAGCAGCGCCCCAGGACTAGCGGGAACCGGGGAGCTGTTTTTT | CASSAPGLAGTGELFF
TRBJ1-2 | TRBV19 | - | few | TGTGCCAGTAGTATAGGACAGGACGGTTGGGGCTACACCTTC | CASSIGQDGWGYTF
TRBJ1-3 | TRBV21-1 | - | - | TGTGCCGGGATGGGGGGACAGGGCTCTGGAAACACCATATATTTT | CAGMGGQGSGNTIYF
TRBJ2-5 | TRBV5-1 | TRBD1 | - | TGCGCCAGCAGCTCCTCCCCGGACAGGGATGCGAGGACCCAGTACTTC | CASSSSPDRDARTQYF
TRBJ1-1 | TRBV5-4 | - | - | TGTGCCAGCAGCCCAGATATGGGGGGGACTGAAGCTTTCTTT | CASSPDMGGTEAFF
TRBJ2-7 | TRBV11-2 | TRBD2 | - | TGTGCCAGCAGCCCACCGGGAAGCGGGAGTTTCTACGAGCAGTACTTC | CASSPPGSGSFYEQYF
TRBJ2-5 | TRBV30 | TRBD2 | - | TGTGCCTGGAGTAATCCGGGACTAGTAGGGGAGACCCAGTACTTC | CAWSNPGLVGETQYF
TRBJ1-1 | TRBV25-1 | - | - | TGTGCCAGCAGTGTATCTCTGACCAGCGGCACTGAAGCTTTCTTT | CASSVSLTSGTEAFF
TRBJ2-7 | TRBV7-3 | - | few | TGTGCCAGCAGCCTTAGCGGCTCCTACGAGCAGTACTTC | CASSLSGSYEQYF
TRBJ2-3 | TRBV4-1 | TRBD2 | - | TGCGCCAGCAGCCAGGGACTAGTAGGTGGTACAGATACGCAGTATTTT | CASSQGLVGGTDTQYF
TRBJ1-1 | TRBV4-1 | TRBD1 | - | TGCGCCAGCAGAGTCGACCCGGGACAGGGCGGCACTGAAGCTTTCTTT | CASRVDPGQGGTEAFF
TRBJ1-1 | TRBV25-1 | - | once | TGTGCCAGCAGTGAATTACCGGGAAAAACTGAAGCTTTCTTT | CASSELPGKTEAFF
TRBJ2-7 | TRBV28 | - | once | TGTGCCAGCAGCCTCAGCGGGCAGCAGTACTTC | CASSLSGQQYF
TRBJ2-7 | TRBV6-1 | TRBD2 | few | TGTGCCAGCAGTGATGGGACTAGCGGCTACGAGCAGTACTTC | CASSDGTSGYEQYF
TRBJ2-2 | TRBV5-1 | TRBD1 | once | TGCGCCAGCAGCTTCCCCAGAGACAGGGCTATCACCGGGGAGCTGTTTTTT | CASSFPRDRAITGELFF
TRBJ1-1 | TRBV19 | - | - | TGTGCCACAATGCAAATAGGGGGTGGTGCTGAAGCTTTCTTT | CATMQIGGGAEAFF
TRBJ1-1 | TRBV27 | - | once | TGTGCCAGCAGCCCACCCGACAGGATGAACACTGAAGCTTTCTTT | CASSPPDRMNTEAFF
TRBJ2-3 | TRBV7-2 | - | once | TGTGCCAGCAGCTTAGGTTCTCTAAAGGAGGATACGCAGTATTTT | CASSLGSLKEDTQYF
TRBJ2-7 | TRBV6-1 | TRBD1 | once | TGTGCCAGCAGTAATTCGGGGACAGGGAGCGACGAGCAGTACTTC | CASSNSGTGSDEQYF
TRBJ1-2 | TRBV30 | - | - | TGTGCCTGGAGTGTCGGGGGTGGCTACACCTTC | CAWSVGGGYTF
TRBJ2-7 | TRBV12-2 | - | - | TGTGCAAGTCGCTTAGTTGACGGGATAATCCTCTTCGGCTACGAGCAGTACTTC | CASRLVDGIILFGYEQYF
TRBJ1-1 | TRBV25-1 | - | - | TGTGCCACCCCGGGGGGGCAGGACATTAACACTGAAGCTTTCTTT | CATPGGQDINTEAFF
TRBJ2-1 | TRBV7-9 | TRBD2 | - | TGTGCCAGCAGCTTAGCGGGAGGGCCTAATGAGCAGTTCTTC | CASSLAGGPNEQFF
TRBJ2-2 | TRBV5-6 | TRBD2 | - | TGTGCCAGCAGCCCGGGACTAGCGGGAAGGCGCACCGGGGAGCTGTTTTTT | CASSPGLAGRRTGELFF
TRBJ1-2 | TRBV5-1 | - | once | TGCGCCAGCAGCTTGGCGGGGACACTGAACTATGGCTACACCTTC | CASSLAGTLNYGYTF